This TCR beta chain comes out of a study of blood T cell repertoires in COVID-19. Looking at the study overall: Sample material is recorded as cDNA or gDNA derived from T cells, B-cell-depleted T cells, or PBMCs.

The CDR3 spans 14 residues. The germline CDR1 and CDR2 sequences are MNHEY and SVGAGI. Trimming took 6 bases from V and 3 from J, leaving 15 bases between them. The cohort comprised adults aged 18 to 89 years residing in approximately 25 US areas. Exposed participants came across a COVID-19 case within 2 weeks before study entry. Generated by immunoSEQ multiplex PCR, the TCRdb table keeps only in-frame clones and is missing some. This table holds 400,000 to 500,000 clones, 70% to 90% found once. Material for sequencing was PBMCs or T cells enriched from blood (not recorded which). The chain links TRBV6-5 to TRBJ2-7; D is possibly TRBD1 (6 bases). The receptor was isolated from a woman under 30 who had been exposed to COVID-19. The CDR3 sequence: CASSDNRVRYEQYF. The CDR3 bases are TGTGCCAGCAGCGACAACAGGGTACGCTACGAGCAGTACTTC.